The 32 T cell receptor beta chains below all came from one sample that was sequenced in a study of CXCR3-negative and CXCR3-positive naive CD8 T cells. The TRB libraries of cDNA were built by UMI-labeled 5' RACE. TCRdb reprocessed the 5' RACE reads, with one entry per CDR3 protein and no DNA. This table holds about 62,000 distinct CDR3 sequences. Sequenced sample: naive CXCR3- CD8+ T cells from blood. Subset denoted: CD45RO-CCR7+CD27+CD95- naive CD8+ T cells lacking CXCR3 (TNR3-). The origin of the receptors is a human donor in good health. Some clones in this sample may be carry-over from other donors' samples.

The CDR3 here is CASSLMPGTYNEQFF. The chain carries TRBV7-3 and TRBJ2-1; TCRdb gives TRBD1 as the D gene, but with no DNA this cannot be confirmed. The CDR3 is 15 amino acids. CDR1 is SGHTA and CDR2 is FQGTGA in the germline V gene. Using reference TRBV7-3 and TRBJ2-1 for the parts outside the CDR3, the full variable domain is GAGVSQTPSNKVTEKGKYVELRCDPISGHTALYWYRQSLGQGPEFLIYFQGTGAADDSGLPNDRFFAVRPEGSVSTLKIQRTERGDSAVYLCASSLMPGTYNEQFFGPGTRLTVL.

The rearrangement uses TRBV19 and TRBJ1-1; without DNA, the TCRdb call of TRBD1 cannot be checked. The CDR3 runs 13 residues. Germline values: CDR1 LNHDA, CDR2 SQIVND (reference sequence). This CDR3 is CASSTGGASEAFF.

The chain recombines TRBV20-1 with TRBJ1-3. The germline V gene encodes CDR1 DFQATT and CDR2 SNEGSKA (reference sequence). This CDR3 has 14 amino acids. The CDR3 spells CSAREYSSGNTIYF.

The gene calls are TRBV29-1 and TRBJ2-1; TCRdb calls TRBD1, which cannot be checked without DNA. The germline gives CDR1 SQVTM, CDR2 ANQGSEA. CDR3 length equals 11 residues. CDR3 loop: CSVPGPSEQFF.

This rearrangement joins TRBV19 to TRBJ1-2; TCRdb selects TRBD1, and the lack of DNA leaves this call unchecked. Germline values: CDR1 LNHDA, CDR2 SQIVND (reference sequence). This CDR3 region has 15 residues. CDR3 amino acids: CASSMATATGDGYTF.

The chain links TRBV29-1 to TRBJ2-7; TCRdb picks TRBD1, but there is no DNA to check that call. This CDR3 spans 13 amino acids. Germline CDR1 and CDR2: SQVTM and ANQGSEA. The CDR3 is CSVEGTLGYEQYF.

CDR3 sequence reads: CASSSTGTGSDEQFF. The rearrangement joins TRBV6-1 to TRBJ2-1; the TCRdb call, TRBD1, lacks DNA for checking. CDR3 length: 15 residues. Germline-derived CDR1 and CDR2 are MNHNS and SASEGT.

The chain uses TRBV7-8 and TRBJ1-5. This CDR3 spans 15 amino acids. The V gene's germline CDR1 is SGHVS and CDR2 FQNEAQ. CDR3 amino acids: CASSLEYDPNQPQHF.

The chain carries TRBV5-1 and TRBJ2-1; the D call of TRBD2 rests on TCRdb alone, since no DNA is present to check it. This CDR3 spans 16 amino acids. Germline CDR1 and CDR2: SGHRS and YFSETQ. The CDR3 loop is CASSLELAAPYNEQFF.

The V and J genes are TRBV25-1 and TRBJ2-2; TCRdb selects TRBD2, and the lack of DNA leaves this call unchecked. The V gene's germline CDR1 is MGHDK and CDR2 SYGVNS. The CDR3 length is 18 residues. This CDR3 reads CASSGYLGLAENTGELFF.

The V gene is TRBV7-9, the J gene TRBJ2-7; absent DNA, TCRdb's TRBD1 call cannot be checked. Germline V gene data show CDR1 as SEHNR and CDR2 as FQNEAQ (reference sequence). The CDR3 is 11 amino acids. CDR3 amino acids: CASSTEGASYF.

The chain is built from TRBV9 and TRBJ2-7; TCRdb's D call, TRBD2, is unchecked because there is no DNA. From germline, CDR1 is SGDLS and CDR2 YYNGEE. The CDR3 is 16 amino acids. The CDR3 sequence: CASSPRLAGTLYEQYF. The variable domain in full, with the rest retrieved from reference TRBV9 and TRBJ2-7, is DSGVTQTPKHLITATGQRVTLRCSPRSGDLSVYWYQQSLDQGLQFLIQYYNGEERAKGNILERFSAQQFPDLHSELNLSSLELGDSALYFCASSPRLAGTLYEQYFGPGTRLTVT.

The chain combines TRBV7-6 with TRBJ2-5; lacking DNA, the TRBD2 call made by TCRdb goes unchecked. The germline V gene has CDR1 SGHVS and CDR2 FNYEAQ. CDR3 size: 15 residues. The CDR3: CASSLNGLLQETQYF.

The V and J genes are TRBV9 and TRBJ2-6; absent DNA, TCRdb's TRBD1 call cannot be checked. Germline CDR1 is SGDLS and CDR2 is YYNGEE. This CDR3 spans 18 amino acids. The CDR3 spells CASSAHLTDITGANVLTF.

This rearrangement joins TRBV7-7 to TRBJ2-7; TCRdb's D call of TRBD1 is untestable without DNA. The V gene's germline CDR1 is SSHAT and CDR2 FNYEAQ (reference sequence). The CDR3 extends over 16 amino acids. The CDR3 here is CASSPWDRGSPYEQYF.

The chain couples TRBV20-1 to TRBJ1-2; TCRdb gives TRBD1 as the D gene, but with no DNA this cannot be confirmed. CDR1 and CDR2 from the germline V gene are DFQATT and SNEGSKA (reference sequence). The CDR3 extends over 15 amino acids. The CDR3 sequence: CSAERQGGSNYGYTF.

CDR3 residues: CASSYSSRVTYEQYF. The chain joins TRBV6-5 to TRBJ2-7; TCRdb selects TRBD1, and the lack of DNA leaves this call unchecked. The CDR3 extends over 15 amino acids. From germline, CDR1 is MNHEY and CDR2 SVGAGI.

This chain connects TRBV7-6 to TRBJ1-1. Germline V CDR1 and CDR2: SGHVS, FNYEAQ. The CDR3 covers 11 residues. CDR3 in amino acids: CASSLASQAFF.

CDR3 sequence: CASSARQGPTYEQYF. The rearrangement links TRBV9 to TRBJ2-7; without DNA, the TCRdb call of TRBD1 cannot be checked. This CDR3 is built from 15 residues. Looked up from germline, CDR1 is SGDLS and CDR2 is YYNGEE.

The V call is TRBV28, the J call TRBJ2-7. Germline CDR1 reads MDHEN; CDR2 reads SYDVKM. CDR3 size: 12 residues. The CDR3 spells CASSFGSNEEYF. The variable domain in full, completed from reference TRBV28 and TRBJ2-7, reads DVKVTQSSRYLVKRTGEKVFLECVQDMDHENMFWYRQDPGLGLRLIYFSYDVKMKEKGDIPEGYSVSREKKERFSLILESASTNQTSMYLCASSFGSNEEYFGPGTRLTVT.

This chain uses TRBV29-1 with TRBJ2-5; without DNA, the TCRdb call of TRBD2 cannot be checked. Germline CDR1 SQVTM, CDR2 ANQGSEA. The CDR3 covers 15 residues. CDR3 protein: CSVVVSGDTKETQYF.

The V call is TRBV9, the J call TRBJ1-5; TCRdb calls TRBD1, which cannot be checked without DNA. This CDR3 spans 14 amino acids. CDR1 and CDR2 (germline): SGDLS, YYNGEE. The CDR3 protein is CASSVGSNRGPQHF.

V gene TRBV20-1 combines with J gene TRBJ2-7; with no DNA, the TCRdb D assignment of TRBD2 cannot be verified. CDR1 is DFQATT and CDR2 is SNEGSKA in the germline V gene (reference sequence). CDR3 length equals 14 residues. This chain's CDR3 is CSASEPRGFYEQYF.

The chain couples TRBV7-9 to TRBJ1-4; with no DNA, the TCRdb D assignment of TRBD1 cannot be verified. The CDR3 has 15 amino acids. Germline CDR1 reads SEHNR; CDR2 reads FQNEAQ (reference sequence). The chain's CDR3 is CASSTRQANDEKLFF.

The CDR3: CASRVGGDGYTF. V gene TRBV19 combines with J gene TRBJ1-2. CDR1 and CDR2 (germline): LNHDA, SQIVND (reference sequence). The CDR3 has 12 amino acids.

The gene calls are TRBV7-2 and TRBJ2-1. Germline V lookup: CDR1 SGHTA, CDR2 FQGNSA. The CDR3 has 11 amino acids. This chain's CDR3 is CASSLFFEQFF.

CDR3 loop: CSVSTGGVYGYTF. The rearrangement links TRBV29-1 to TRBJ1-2; as DNA is missing, the TRBD1 call by TCRdb cannot be tested. The germline gives CDR1 SQVTM, CDR2 ANQGSEA. CDR3 size: 13 residues.

The V and J genes are TRBV7-8 and TRBJ2-2. CDR3 size: 16 residues. Germline V gene lookup returns CDR1 SGHVS and CDR2 FQNEAQ. CDR3 amino acids: CASSGVSVGSTGELFF.

The J gene is TRBJ2-1, the V gene TRBV19; the TCRdb call, TRBD2, lacks DNA for checking. Looked up from germline, CDR1 is LNHDA and CDR2 is SQIVND (reference sequence). This CDR3 region has 14 residues. The CDR3 here is CASGGLAGYNEQFF. Drawing the rest from reference TRBV19 and TRBJ2-1, the complete variable domain is DGGITQSPKYLFRKEGQNVTLSCEQNLNHDAMYWYRQDPGQGLRLIYYSQIVNDFQKGDIAEGYSVSREKKESFPLTVTSAQKNPTAFYLCASGGLAGYNEQFFGPGTRLTVL.

The chain recombines TRBV7-9 with TRBJ2-3. The CDR3 extends over 13 amino acids. Germline CDR1 SEHNR, CDR2 FQNEAQ (reference sequence). This CDR3 reads CASSLQNTDTQYF.

The genes are TRBV15 and TRBJ1-2; the TCRdb D gene call, TRBD1, has no DNA to confirm it. Per germline, CDR1 LNHNV and CDR2 YYDKDF (reference sequence). The length of the CDR3 is 14 residues. CDR3 loop: CATSRETGVYGYTF.

The gene calls are TRBV27 and TRBJ2-7; with no DNA, the TCRdb D assignment of TRBD1 cannot be verified. The length of the CDR3 is 13 residues. The germline gives CDR1 MNHEY, CDR2 SMNVEV (reference sequence). The CDR3 here is CASSLTPYYEQYF.